The rows below give T cell receptor beta chains drawn from one sample of a study of breast tumors, draining lymph nodes, adjacent tissues. TCRdb processed the multiplex PCR reads anew with MiXCR; each CDR3 protein has one entry. The table includes about 200,000 distinct CDR3 sequences, about 34% detected once. The material sequenced was axillary lymph node tissue. The origin of the receptors is a female donor with breast cancer. Some clones in this sample may be carry-over from other donors' samples. Each CDR3 is given with its conserved first and last residue. A D gene is named only where the DNA matches it firmly. Clone size appears in some rows only: once, few, many, or a class for an expanded clone.

TRBV3-1,TRBJ2-5,few,NA,TGTGCCAGATCTGAGGGATGTAGGCAGACCCAGTACTTC,CARSEGCRQTQYF
TRBV7-8,TRBJ2-7,many,NA,TGTGCCAGCAGCTCAAGGGGGGCCTACGAGCAGTACTTC,CASSSRGAYEQYF
TRBV5-1,TRBJ2-1,NA,TRBD2,TGTGCCAGCAGCTTAAGGACTAGCGAGAGATATAATGAGCAGTTCTTC,CASSLRTSERYNEQFF
TRBV12-3/TRBV12-4,TRBJ1-4,many,TRBD1,TGTGCCAGCAGTCCAGGGGGAGTGGATGAAAAACTGTTTTTT,CASSPGGVDEKLFF
TRBV19,TRBJ1-2,many,TRBD1,TGTGCCACCACCGGGACAGGGAATAACTATGGCTACACCTTC,CATTGTGNNYGYTF
TRBV20-1,TRBJ1-6,few,NA,TGCAGTGCTAGGCCGAGCAGCTCCTATAATTCACCCCTCCACTTT,CSARPSSSYNSPLHF
TRBV10-3,TRBJ2-5,NA,TRBD1,TGTGCCACCGGGACAGGGGGTGAGACCCAGTACTTC,CATGTGGETQYF
TRBV6-6,TRBJ2-3,many,NA,TGTGCCAGCAGTTACTTGGTAGTGGCAGATACGCAGTATTTT,CASSYLVVADTQYF
TRBV12-3/TRBV12-4,TRBJ2-7,many,NA,TGTGCCAGCTCGTACCTAGCTAAGGTAGCCGAGCAGTACTTC,CASSYLAKVAEQYF
TRBV24-1,TRBJ2-6,NA,TRBD1,TGTGCCACCAGTGATTTGGGACAGGGCAGGGCCAACGTCCTGACTTTC,CATSDLGQGRANVLTF
TRBV6-5,TRBJ2-1,many,NA,TGTGCCAGCCACCGGGACTGGACCTACAATGAGCAGTTCTTC,CASHRDWTYNEQFF
TRBV7-3,TRBJ2-1,NA,TRBD2,TGTGCCAGCAGCAGGACTAGCGGGAGGAATGAGCAGTTCTTC,CASSRTSGRNEQFF
TRBV19,TRBJ1-5,many,TRBD1,TGTGCCAGTTGGGACAGGCTCAATCAGCCCCAGCATTTT,CASWDRLNQPQHF
TRBV20-1,TRBJ2-7,many,TRBD1,TGCAGTGCTAGAGATCCGGGACAGTACGAGCAGTACTTC,CSARDPGQYEQYF
TRBV2,TRBJ2-5,many,TRBD2,TGTGCCAGCAGTGATAAGCTACTAGCGGGAGATCGGGAGACCCAGTACTTC,CASSDKLLAGDRETQYF
TRBV5-6,TRBJ1-4,many,NA,TGTGCCAGCAGCTTGGCGGCAGGCTCTAATGAAAAACTGTTTTTT,CASSLAAGSNEKLFF
TRBV4-2,TRBJ2-2,many,TRBD2,TGTGCCAGCAGCCAAGAAATCCAGCGGGGGGTATTCACCGGGGAGCTGTTTTTT,CASSQEIQRGVFTGELFF
TRBV7-9,TRBJ2-7,many,NA,TGTGCCAGCAGCGACCTGACTAGTCTCTACGAGCAGTACTTC,CASSDLTSLYEQYF
TRBV7-6,TRBJ2-3,many,TRBD1,TGTGCCAGCAGCCCCGGGACAGCTGGAGATACGCAGTATTTT,CASSPGTAGDTQYF
TRBV7-9,TRBJ2-3,NA,NA,TGTGCCAGCAGCTTAGCTGGGGGGAACACAGATACGCAGTATTTT,CASSLAGGNTDTQYF
TRBV19,TRBJ2-7,many,NA,TGTGCCAGTAGTATTCGAGGCGGACTAACCTACGAGCAGTACTTC,CASSIRGGLTYEQYF
TRBV7-2,TRBJ2-3,many,TRBD1,TGTGCCAGCAGCTCAGGGACAGCCCTACCCTCAGATACGCAGTATTTT,CASSSGTALPSDTQYF
TRBV5-4,TRBJ2-5,NA,TRBD2,TGTGCCAGCAGCTTTAGGGGAGGGTCAGGGTCTACGGAGACCCAGTACTTC,CASSFRGGSGSTETQYF
TRBV6-4,TRBJ1-2,many,NA,TGTGCCAGCAAGGCGGCCTATGGCTACACCTTC,CASKAAYGYTF
TRBV25-1,TRBJ2-3,once,TRBD2,TGTGCCAGCACCTCGACTAGCGGGGGTCCGGACACAGATACGCAGTATTTT,CASTSTSGGPDTDTQYF
TRBV7-3,TRBJ2-7,many,NA,TGTGCCAGCAGCCCCTACCAGGTCGAGCAGTACTTC,CASSPYQVEQYF
TRBV6-1,TRBJ2-5,few,NA,TGTGCCAGCAGTCGCGGGGCACAAGAGACCCAGTACTTC,CASSRGAQETQYF
TRBV5-6,TRBJ1-6,many,TRBD1,TGTGCCAGCAGCTTGGCGGACAGGGGTTCACCCCTCCACTTT,CASSLADRGSPLHF
TRBV20-1,TRBJ1-2,NA,NA,TGCAGTGCTAGAGGGGTCAGCCTTGCAACTAATGGCTACACCTTC,CSARGVSLATNGYTF
TRBV7-8,TRBJ2-5,many,NA,TGTGCCAGCAGCCCCCGGAGGGTAGGAGAGACCCAGTACTTC,CASSPRRVGETQYF
TRBV10-1,TRBJ2-7,NA,TRBD1,TGCGCCAGCAGTGCGGGACAGGGTCTCAGCGAGCAGTACTTC,CASSAGQGLSEQYF
TRBV11-2,TRBJ2-2,many,NA,TGTGCCAGCAGCTTAGATCTAGGCACCGGGGAGCTGTTTTTT,CASSLDLGTGELFF
TRBV25-1,TRBJ2-5,many,NA,TGTGCCAGCAGTGCACACAGGTTTGAGACCCAGTACTTC,CASSAHRFETQYF
TRBV5-1,TRBJ2-7,many,TRBD1,TGCGCCAGCAGCCGGACAGGGACCAACTTAGCCGAGCAGTACTTC,CASSRTGTNLAEQYF
TRBV24-1,TRBJ1-6,NA,NA,TGTGCCACCAAGCCCTTTTCTCAGGGAGGGTTCGGAAGTATCAATTCACCCCTCCACTTT,CATKPFSQGGFGSINSPLHF
TRBV19,TRBJ2-1,many,NA,TGTGCCAGTAGGTCCAGGGAAGAGGGCAATGAGCAGTTCTTC,CASRSREEGNEQFF
TRBV7-6,TRBJ2-1,many,NA,TGTGCCAGCAGCTTAGGCCCCTCCCGAAGTAATGAGCAGTTCTTC,CASSLGPSRSNEQFF
TRBV5-1,TRBJ2-5,NA,NA,TGCGCCAGCAGCTTGGCCGTGCTGGGGCGGGGGCTCCAAGAGACCCAGTACTTC,CASSLAVLGRGLQETQYF
TRBV5-1,TRBJ2-7,many,NA,TGCGCCAGCAGCTTTCCGGGACGGCGCGCCGAGCAGTACTTC,CASSFPGRRAEQYF
TRBV12-3/TRBV12-4,TRBJ2-7,many,NA,TGTGCCAGCAGTGTCTCCGGGGCAGGGAACGAGCAGTACTTC,CASSVSGAGNEQYF
TRBV20-1,TRBJ1-2,NA,NA,TGCAGTGCCTGGAGAGCGGGGGGAACCTACGGCTACACCTTC,CSAWRAGGTYGYTF
TRBV5-1,TRBJ2-7,NA,NA,TGCGCCAGCAGCTTGGGCGGGGGCGGGCAGTACTTC,CASSLGGGGQYF
TRBV6-1,TRBJ1-4,NA,NA,TGTGCCAGCAGTCACCGTTTGAGGGAAAAACTGTTTTTT,CASSHRLREKLFF